These T cell receptor beta chains were read from a single sample in a study of control samples from healthy donors and cancer patients. TCRdb's table, derived via immunoSEQ multiplex PCR, lists solely in-frame clones and lacks some. The table includes 170,000 or so clones, 90% to 95% detected once. Sequencing was performed on blood. All receptors derive from a young man in good health. CDR3s include the opening cysteine and the closing phenylalanine or tryptophan. Fields, in order: D gene, J gene, clone size, V gene, CDR3 protein, CDR3 DNA. The D gene is left open where the match is weak. Not all rows give a size; the values are once, few, many and, for expanded clones, a class.

d_gene: NA; j_gene: TRBJ2-6; abundance: once; v_gene: TRBV4-2; CDR3aa: CASSQTVDGANVLTF; CDR3nt: TGTGCCAGCAGCCAAACAGTTGATGGGGCCAACGTCCTGACTTTC
d_gene: NA; j_gene: TRBJ1-1; abundance: few; v_gene: TRBV12-3/TRBV12-4; CDR3aa: CASSFSDKAFF; CDR3nt: TGTGCCAGCAGTTTCAGTGATAAAGCTTTCTTT
d_gene: TRBD1; j_gene: TRBJ2-1; abundance: NA; v_gene: TRBV25-1; CDR3aa: CASSDQRQGPGYGNEQFF; CDR3nt: TGTGCCAGCAGTGATCAAAGACAGGGCCCAGGGTACGGTAATGAGCAGTTCTTC
d_gene: NA; j_gene: TRBJ2-7; abundance: NA; v_gene: TRBV25-1; CDR3aa: CASSGRAYEQYF; CDR3nt: TGTGCCAGCAGTGGAAGAGCCTACGAGCAGTACTTC
d_gene: TRBD1; j_gene: TRBJ1-5; abundance: NA; v_gene: TRBV20-1; CDR3aa: CSASLRQGADQPQHF; CDR3nt: TGCAGTGCTAGTCTAAGACAGGGGGCGGATCAGCCCCAGCATTTT
d_gene: NA; j_gene: TRBJ2-3; abundance: NA; v_gene: TRBV3-1/TRBV3-2; CDR3aa: CASSQGGRGGPDTQYF; CDR3nt: TGTGCCAGCAGCCAAGGAGGTCGCGGAGGGCCAGATACGCAGTATTTT
d_gene: NA; j_gene: TRBJ1-1; abundance: NA; v_gene: TRBV5-5; CDR3aa: CASSVALGEAVDTEAFF; CDR3nt: TGTGCCAGCAGCGTGGCGCTTGGGGAGGCGGTTGACACTGAAGCTTTCTTT
d_gene: NA; j_gene: TRBJ1-3; abundance: NA; v_gene: TRBV18; CDR3aa: CASSPPSGIRNTIYF; CDR3nt: TGTGCCAGCTCACCACCTTCCGGGATAAGAAACACCATATATTTT
d_gene: TRBD1; j_gene: TRBJ1-3; abundance: NA; v_gene: TRBV25-1; CDR3aa: CASRETGGRGNTIYF; CDR3nt: TGTGCCAGCCGGGAGACAGGGGGTAGGGGAAACACCATATATTTT
d_gene: NA; j_gene: TRBJ1-1; abundance: NA; v_gene: TRBV5-1; CDR3aa: CASSLEGTTEAFF; CDR3nt: TGCGCCAGCAGCTTAGAGGGAACGACTGAAGCTTTCTTT
d_gene: TRBD1; j_gene: TRBJ2-1; abundance: NA; v_gene: TRBV7-8; CDR3aa: CATNRGQLRSYNEQFF; CDR3nt: TGTGCCACCAACAGGGGCCAGCTGAGGTCCTACAATGAGCAGTTCTTC
d_gene: NA; j_gene: TRBJ1-2; abundance: NA; v_gene: TRBV9; CDR3aa: CASSSQGVYGYTF; CDR3nt: TGTGCCAGCAGCTCTCAGGGTGTCTATGGCTACACCTTC
d_gene: NA; j_gene: TRBJ1-6; abundance: NA; v_gene: TRBV19; CDR3aa: CASSHSGSPLHF; CDR3nt: TGTGCCAGTAGTCACAGTGGTTCACCCCTCCACTTT
d_gene: NA; j_gene: TRBJ1-5; abundance: NA; v_gene: TRBV5-6; CDR3aa: CASSFGGSNQPQHF; CDR3nt: TGTGCCAGCAGCTTTGGAGGGTCCAATCAGCCCCAGCATTTT
d_gene: NA; j_gene: TRBJ2-1; abundance: NA; v_gene: TRBV12-5; CDR3aa: CASGPDRSSYNEQFF; CDR3nt: TGTGCTAGTGGCCCTGACAGGAGCTCCTACAATGAGCAGTTCTTC
d_gene: TRBD1; j_gene: TRBJ1-6; abundance: NA; v_gene: TRBV10-3; CDR3aa: CAISEWGQGNSPLHF; CDR3nt: TGTGCCATCAGTGAGTGGGGACAGGGGAACTCACCCCTCCACTTT
d_gene: NA; j_gene: TRBJ2-2; abundance: NA; v_gene: TRBV21-1; CDR3aa: CASRGAGDTGELFF; CDR3nt: TGTGCCAGCAGGGGGGCGGGAGACACCGGGGAGCTGTTTTTT
d_gene: NA; j_gene: TRBJ2-3; abundance: NA; v_gene: TRBV2; CDR3aa: CASSLWTRDTQYF; CDR3nt: TGTGCCAGCAGTCTATGGACGCGGGATACGCAGTATTTT
d_gene: NA; j_gene: TRBJ1-6; abundance: NA; v_gene: TRBV24-1; CDR3aa: CATSQQGNSPLHF; CDR3nt: TGTGCCACCAGTCAGCAGGGAAATTCACCCCTCCACTTT
d_gene: NA; j_gene: TRBJ2-7; abundance: NA; v_gene: TRBV27; CDR3aa: CASSLKAGLPYEQYF; CDR3nt: TGTGCCAGCAGTTTAAAGGCGGGACTCCCCTACGAGCAGTACTTC
d_gene: NA; j_gene: TRBJ2-3; abundance: NA; v_gene: TRBV12-3/TRBV12-4; CDR3aa: CASRRGADTQYF; CDR3nt: TGTGCCAGCCGGAGGGGGGCAGATACGCAGTATTTT
d_gene: TRBD1; j_gene: TRBJ1-5; abundance: NA; v_gene: TRBV28; CDR3aa: CASSHRRQGARQPQHF; CDR3nt: TGTGCCAGCAGTCACAGGAGACAGGGGGCTAGACAGCCCCAGCATTTT
d_gene: TRBD2; j_gene: TRBJ2-5; abundance: NA; v_gene: TRBV2; CDR3aa: CASSEGRGGRETQYF; CDR3nt: TGTGCCAGCAGTGAAGGGCGGGGGGGCCGAGAGACCCAGTACTTC
d_gene: TRBD1; j_gene: TRBJ2-7; abundance: NA; v_gene: TRBV7-8; CDR3aa: CASSLLSQGAEQYF; CDR3nt: TGTGCCAGCAGCTTACTTTCACAGGGGGCGGAGCAGTACTTC
d_gene: NA; j_gene: TRBJ2-7; abundance: NA; v_gene: TRBV6-6; CDR3aa: CASSLNRVGARSYEQYF; CDR3nt: TGTGCCAGCAGTCTTAACCGCGTGGGGGCCAGATCCTACGAGCAGTACTTC
d_gene: NA; j_gene: TRBJ1-2; abundance: NA; v_gene: TRBV14; CDR3aa: CASRGYRDGYTF; CDR3nt: TGTGCCAGCAGGGGATATCGAGATGGCTACACCTTC